What follows are 23 T cell receptor beta chains derived from one specimen sequenced in a study of OX40 agonist ivuxolimab in advanced cancers. Profiling relied on immunoSEQ multiplex PCR, and the TCRdb table lists in-frame clones only, not all of them. The sample yields tens of thousands of clones, approximately 85% seen once. The source was CD4+ or CD8+ T cells sorted from blood, collected in a trial of the OX40 agonist ivuxolimab. The receptor source for this set is an adult with an advanced solid tumor such as melanoma, head and neck, liver or kidney cancer.

This chain links TRBV5-1 with TRBJ1-2; a possible D gene is TRBD1 (5 bases). The CDR3 has 14 residues. Trimming removed 2 bases from V and 7 bases from J, with 15 bases in between. Germline lookup yields CDR1 SGHRS and CDR2 YFSETQ. CDR3 protein: CASSLRGTDLGYTF. DNA for the CDR3: TGCGCCAGCAGCTTAAGAGGGACCGACCTTGGCTACACCTTC. The full variable domain, with the rest looked up from reference TRBV5-1 and TRBJ1-2, is KAGVTQTPRYLIKTRGQQVTLSCSPISGHRSVSWYQQTPGQGLQFLFEYFSETQRNKGNFPGRFSGRQFSNSRSEMNVSTLELGDSALYLCASSLRGTDLGYTFGSGTRLTVV.

The chain is built from TRBV14 and TRBJ1-2, with TRBD1 matching 9 bases. In germline, CDR1 is SGHDN, CDR2 FVKESK. There are 13 residues in the CDR3. The V gene end was trimmed by 2 bases and the J gene end by 11 bases; junction bases not matched to a gene: 6. CDR3 DNA: TGTGCCAGCAGCCAAAACACAGGGGGCTGGTACACCTTC. Amino acids: CASSQNTGGWYTF. Filled out from reference TRBV14 and TRBJ1-2, the complete variable domain reads EAGVTQFPSHSVIEKGQTVTLRCDPISGHDNLYWYRRVMGKEIKFLLHFVKESKQDESGMPNNRFLAERTGGTYSTLKVQPAELEDSGVYFCASSQNTGGWYTFGSGTRLTVV.

The CDR3 coding sequence is TGTGCCAGCAGCTTGCGTGGCGGCCCTAGGAGGGAAAAACTGTTTTTT. It codes for CASSLRGGPRREKLFF. This chain links TRBV5-8 with TRBJ1-4; D remains ambiguous. CDR1 and CDR2 (germline): SGHTS, YDEGEE. The ends were cut back, 1 base at V and 8 bases at J, with 18 bases in the middle. The CDR3 has 16 residues.

This rearrangement joins TRBV6-5 to TRBJ2-3; possibly TRBD2 for D (6 bases). The CDR3 has 15 residues. CDR1 is MNHEY and CDR2 is SVGAGI in the germline V gene. Trimming pared 2 bases from V and 2 bases from J, leaving 11 bases between. The CDR3 loop reads CASSYRSGYTDTQYF. CDR3 DNA sequence: TGTGCCAGCAGTTACCGTAGCGGATACACAGATACGCAGTATTTT.

The V and J genes are TRBV7-2 and TRBJ2-3; maybe TRBD2 (6 bases). The germline V and J ends were trimmed by 5 bases and 0 bases, with 9 bases remaining between them. This CDR3 comprises 14 residues. The germline V gene encodes CDR1 SGHTA and CDR2 FQGNSA. The CDR3 DNA is TGTGCCAGCAGCCCTGGGACTAGCACAGATACGCAGTATTTT. Translation: CASSPGTSTDTQYF.

This sequence joins TRBV7-9 and TRBJ2-5, with D possibly being TRBD2 (5 bases). This CDR3 has 13 amino acids. The V gene's germline CDR1 is SEHNR and CDR2 FQNEAQ (reference sequence). Trimming shortened V by 4 bases and J by 5 bases, and 11 bases separated the two germline ends. The CDR3 coding sequence is TGTGCCAGCAGCTACGGAGAGCGGGAGACCCAGTACTTC. This sequence encodes CASSYGERETQYF.

This clone appeared a single time. V and J are TRBV30 and TRBJ2-5; no reliable D call. Germline CDR1 is GTSNPN and CDR2 is SVGIG (reference sequence). V dropped 4 bases and J dropped 1 base, with 7 bases sitting between them. The CDR3 loop spans 12 amino acids. DNA for the CDR3: TGTGCCTGGAATCCCGCCCAAGAGACCCAGTACTTC. This sequence encodes CAWNPAQETQYF.

The V gene is TRBV9, the J gene TRBJ1-5; 7 bases fit TRBD1. The CDR3 is made up of 15 amino acids. CDR1 SGDLS and CDR2 YYNGEE come from the germline V gene. The trim removed 7 bases at V and 5 bases at J, leaving 12 bases unmatched. CDR3 nucleotide sequence: TGTGCCAGCGGACTCACGGGCAGGGGGGATCAGCCCCAGCATTTT. Translating gives CASGLTGRGDQPQHF.

This sequence joins TRBV7-9 and TRBJ1-1; no definite D call. In germline, CDR1 is SEHNR, CDR2 FQNEAQ (reference sequence). This CDR3 has 13 amino acids. V gave up 5 bases and J gave up 0 bases, with 7 bases separating them. This CDR3 reads CASSADLNTEAFF. The CDR3, as DNA: TGTGCCAGCAGCGCCGACCTGAACACTGAAGCTTTCTTT.

The genes are TRBV7-2 and TRBJ2-3; 14 bases fit TRBD2. V lost 4 bases to trimming and J lost 5 bases; unmatched junction nucleotides: 5. There are 16 residues in the CDR3. CDR1 is SGHTA and CDR2 is FQGNSA in the germline V gene. The CDR3 region is CASSYPGLAGGDTQYF. The CDR3, as DNA: TGTGCCAGCAGCTACCCCGGACTAGCGGGGGGAGATACGCAGTATTTT.

The chain links TRBV4-3 to TRBJ2-2, with a tentative D call TRBD2 (5 bases). In germline, CDR1 is LGHNA, CDR2 YSLEER. CDR3 length: 17 residues. Trimming stripped 0 bases from V and 4 bases from J, with 15 bases between. The CDR3 DNA follows: TGCGCCAGCAGCCAAGATCGACCGGGCGCGGGCACCGGGGAGCTGTTTTTT. Protein: CASSQDRPGAGTGELFF.

This chain joins TRBV7-9 and TRBJ1-4, with D unclear. Germline V gene lookup returns CDR1 SEHNR and CDR2 FQNEAQ (reference sequence). This CDR3 has 13 amino acids. V dropped 6 bases and J dropped 4 bases, with 9 bases sitting between them. The CDR3 sequence: CASRDQNNEKLFF. The CDR3 nucleotides read TGTGCCAGCAGGGACCAGAATAATGAAAAACTGTTTTTT.

The chain couples TRBV6-5 to TRBJ1-3; D is unresolved. The V and J ends lost 0 bases and 0 bases respectively, with 3 bases between them. Germline V lookup: CDR1 MNHEY, CDR2 SVGAGI. The CDR3 totals 14 residues. The CDR3 region has the DNA TGTGCCAGCAGTTACTCGAACTCTGGAAACACCATATATTTT. Protein product: CASSYSNSGNTIYF.

V and J are TRBV30 and TRBJ2-3; no clear D gene. The V end lost 6 bases, the J end lost 5 bases, and 12 bases lay between the germline ends. Germline CDR1 GTSNPN, CDR2 SVGIG (reference sequence). The CDR3 is 12 residues long. The CDR3 DNA follows: TGTGCCTGCAACCTCGGGCGAGATACGCAGTATTTT. Residues: CACNLGRDTQYF.

The chain combines TRBV19 with TRBJ2-7; perhaps TRBD2 as D (7 bases). The germline V and J ends were trimmed by 5 bases and 0 bases, with 32 bases remaining between them. Looked up from germline, CDR1 is LNHDA and CDR2 is SQIVND (reference sequence). The CDR3 extends over 21 amino acids. In DNA form, the CDR3 reads TGTGCCAGTAGTGTCCCGGGGGGCCCACTAGCGAACCAGTGGAGCTCCTACGAGCAGTACTTC. Amino acid sequence: CASSVPGGPLANQWSSYEQYF.

The chain has TRBV18 and TRBJ1-6; unclear D gene. Trimming removed 1 base from V and 3 bases from J, with 7 bases in between. This CDR3 has 15 amino acids. Germline CDR1 KGHSH, CDR2 LQKENI. The CDR3 is CASSPRDGYNSPLHF. The CDR3 region has the DNA TGTGCCAGCTCACCACGAGACGGCTATAATTCACCCCTCCACTTT.

J is TRBJ2-5 and V is TRBV10-3; maybe TRBD1 (6 bases). Germline V CDR1 and CDR2: ENHRY, SYGVKD. CDR3 length equals 15 residues. The V and J ends lost 0 bases and 1 base respectively, with 9 bases between them. The CDR3 sequence: CAISESTGVQETQYF. CDR3 DNA: TGTGCCATCAGTGAGTCGACAGGCGTCCAAGAGACCCAGTACTTC.

This chain links TRBV7-2 with TRBJ2-7; 12 nucleotides agree with TRBD1. This CDR3 has 15 amino acids. Trimming cost V 5 bases and J 3 bases; bases outside gene matches: 5. Germline V gene lookup returns CDR1 SGHTA and CDR2 FQGNSA. CDR3 DNA sequence: TGTGCCAGCAGCGCCGGGACAGGGGGCTTCTACGAGCAGTACTTC. Its protein product is CASSAGTGGFYEQYF.

The chain combines TRBV28 with TRBJ1-4; D remains ambiguous. V was clipped by 7 bases and J by 3 bases, with 6 bases between them. The CDR3 totals 12 residues. Looked up from germline, CDR1 is MDHEN and CDR2 is SYDVKM. CDR3 residues: CASTMANEKLFF. Written as DNA, the CDR3 is TGTGCCAGCACCATGGCTAATGAAAAACTGTTTTTT. Full variable domain (outside the CDR3, taken from reference TRBV28 and TRBJ1-4): DVKVTQSSRYLVKRTGEKVFLECVQDMDHENMFWYRQDPGLGLRLIYFSYDVKMKEKGDIPEGYSVSREKKERFSLILESASTNQTSMYLCASTMANEKLFFGSGTQLSVL.

The rearrangement uses TRBV6-1 and TRBJ2-1; no definite D call. The CDR3 extends over 12 amino acids. V was shortened by 6 bases and J by 8 bases, with 11 bases between the two germline ends. The germline V gene encodes CDR1 MNHNS and CDR2 SASEGT. The DNA for the CDR3 is TGTGCCAGCAGGCCCCCCTGGGATGAGCAGTTCTTC. It specifies CASRPPWDEQFF.

The rearrangement joins TRBV11-2 to TRBJ2-5; D tentatively fits TRBD1 or TRBD2 (5 bases each). V shed 4 bases and J shed 2 bases, with 8 bases lying between them. The CDR3 is made up of 13 amino acids. Looked up from germline, CDR1 is SGHAT and CDR2 is FQNNGV. CDR3 sequence: CASSSGPQETQYF. CDR3 nucleotides: TGTGCCAGCAGCTCGGGACCTCAAGAGACCCAGTACTTC.

This clone was observed a handful of times. The same CDR3 also results from other DNA sequences found in this sample. The chain carries TRBV7-6 and TRBJ1-1; no reliable D call. The V end was cut by 0 bases, the J end by 2 bases, with 4 bases between. This CDR3 has 13 amino acids. Germline V gene sequence: CDR1 SGHVS, CDR2 FNYEAQ. CDR3 DNA: TGTGCCAGCAGCTTAGCGGAAAACACTGAAGCTTTCTTT. This sequence encodes CASSLAENTEAFF.

This clone was recorded once. The J gene is TRBJ1-2, the V gene TRBV7-9; a weak D match, TRBD1 (5 bases). CDR1 is SEHNR, CDR2 FQNEAQ, per germline (reference sequence). The CDR3 is made up of 14 amino acids. Trimming shortened V by 5 bases and J by 4 bases, and 14 bases separated the two germline ends. The CDR3 region has the DNA TGTGCCAGCAGCCCACGGGACGGGGTCTATGGCTACACCTTC. Residues: CASSPRDGVYGYTF.